The T cell receptor beta chain described here comes from a study of T cell changes during pregnancy in multiple sclerosis. The CDR3 loop spans 12 amino acids. CDR1 and CDR2 from the germline V gene are SEHNR and FQNEAQ (reference sequence). Trimming removed 3 bases at V and 9 bases at J, with 9 bases between. Clones were sequenced by immunoSEQ multiplex PCR, and TCRdb holds only the in-frame ones, with some missing. The data show about 50,000 clones, with around 93% seen just once and approximately 0.5% held by the top ten. The sample here was CD4+ T cells from peripheral blood mononuclear cells, taken after pregnancy. The V gene is TRBV7-9, the J gene TRBJ2-1; D gene unclear. The origin of this receptor is a female donor with multiple sclerosis, enrolled in a pregnancy study. The CDR3 here is CASSLPRGEQFF. The CDR3 nucleotides are TGTGCCAGCAGCTTGCCGCGCGGTGAGCAGTTCTTC.